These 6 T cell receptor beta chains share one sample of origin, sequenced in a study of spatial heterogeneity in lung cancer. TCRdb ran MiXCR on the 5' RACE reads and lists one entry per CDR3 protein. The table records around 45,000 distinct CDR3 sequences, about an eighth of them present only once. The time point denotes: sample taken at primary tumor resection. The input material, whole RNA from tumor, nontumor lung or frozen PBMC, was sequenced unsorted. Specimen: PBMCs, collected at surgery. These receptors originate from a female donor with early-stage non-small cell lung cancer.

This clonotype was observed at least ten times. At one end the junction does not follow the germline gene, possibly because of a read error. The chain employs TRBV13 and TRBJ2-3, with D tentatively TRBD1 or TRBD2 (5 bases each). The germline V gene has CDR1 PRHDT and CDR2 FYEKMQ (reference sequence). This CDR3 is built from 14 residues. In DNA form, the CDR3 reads TGTGCCAGCAGCCCTGGGACCAGCAAAGATACGCAGTATTTT. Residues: CASSPGTSKDTQYF. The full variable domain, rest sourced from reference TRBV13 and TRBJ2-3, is AAGVIQSPRHLIKEKRETATLKCYPIPRHDTVYWYQQGPGQDPQFLISFYEKMQSDKGSIPDRFSAQQFSDYHSELNMSSLELGDSALYFCASSPGTSKDTQYFGPGTRLTVL.

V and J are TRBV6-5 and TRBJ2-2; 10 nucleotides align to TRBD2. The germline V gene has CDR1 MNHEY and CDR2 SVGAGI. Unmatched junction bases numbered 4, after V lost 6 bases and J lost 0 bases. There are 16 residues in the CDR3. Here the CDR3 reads CASREAGGPNTGELFF. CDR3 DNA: TGTGCCAGCAGGGAAGCGGGGGGGCCGAACACCGGGGAGCTGTTTTTT.

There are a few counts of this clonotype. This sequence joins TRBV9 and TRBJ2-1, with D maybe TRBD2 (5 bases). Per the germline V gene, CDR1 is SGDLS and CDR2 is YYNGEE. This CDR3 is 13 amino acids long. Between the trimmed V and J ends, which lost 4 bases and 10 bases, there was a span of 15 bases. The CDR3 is CASSPSLGKEQFF. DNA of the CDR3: TGTGCCAGCAGCCCTAGCCTAGGGAAAGAGCAGTTCTTC.

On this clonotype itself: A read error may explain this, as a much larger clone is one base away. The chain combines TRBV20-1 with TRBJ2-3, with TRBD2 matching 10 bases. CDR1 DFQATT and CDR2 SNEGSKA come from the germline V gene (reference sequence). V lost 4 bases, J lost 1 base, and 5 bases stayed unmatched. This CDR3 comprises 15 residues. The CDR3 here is CSAITSGDCTDTQYF. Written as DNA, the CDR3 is TGCAGTGCTATAACTAGCGGGGATTGCACAGATACGCAGTATTTT.

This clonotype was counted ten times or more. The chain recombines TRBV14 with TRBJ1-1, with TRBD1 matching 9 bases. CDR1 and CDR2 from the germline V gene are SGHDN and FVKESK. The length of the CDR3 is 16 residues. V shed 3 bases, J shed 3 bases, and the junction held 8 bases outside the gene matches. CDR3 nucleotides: TGTGCCAGCAGCCACCTCCCCGGGACAGGGTACACTGAAGCTTTCTTT. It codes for CASSHLPGTGYTEAFF.

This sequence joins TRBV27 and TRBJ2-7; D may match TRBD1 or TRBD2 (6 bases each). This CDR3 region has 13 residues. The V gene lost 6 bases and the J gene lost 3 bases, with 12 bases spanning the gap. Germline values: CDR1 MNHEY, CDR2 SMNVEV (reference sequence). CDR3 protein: CASRRGHLYEQYF. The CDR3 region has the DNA TGTGCCAGCAGGCGGGGACACCTCTACGAGCAGTACTTC.